The rows below give T cell receptor beta chains drawn from one sample of a study of cytomegalovirus exposure and HLA in healthy donors. Sequenced by immunoSEQ multiplex PCR; TCRdb stores in-frame clones only, minus some. The sample consists of approximately 140,000 clones, roughly four fifths of them appearing once. Sequencing was carried out using PBMCs. The receptors derive from a man aged 40-49 years in good health and CMV-seropositive. Each CDR3 is given with its conserved first and last residue. The D gene is left open where the match is weak. Size is omitted from some rows. Given values are once, few, many or a class for expanded clones.

TRBV7-2,TRBD2,many,TRBJ2-7,CASSLEGSGRPYEQYF,TGTGCCAGCAGCTTAGAGGGTAGCGGGAGACCCTACGAGCAGTACTTC
TRBV6-5,NA,NA,TRBJ1-2,CASRGQNRAGYTF,TGTGCCAGCAGGGGCCAAAACAGGGCTGGCTACACCTTC
TRBV4-3,NA,NA,TRBJ1-4,CASSQGSGEKLFF,TGCGCCAGCAGCCAAGGGTCCGGTGAAAAACTGTTTTTT
TRBV4-1,NA,NA,TRBJ1-1,CASSQGDIRRNTEAFF,TGCGCCAGCAGCCAAGGGGACATAAGGAGGAACACTGAAGCTTTCTTT
TRBV18,NA,NA,TRBJ1-2,CASSPPNREGGYTF,TGTGCCAGCTCACCACCGAACAGGGAGGGAGGCTACACCTTC
TRBV15,NA,few,TRBJ2-2,CATSPRSMTEFYTGELFF,TGTGCCACCAGCCCGAGGTCCATGACGGAGTTTTACACCGGGGAGCTGTTTTTT
TRBV7-2,NA,NA,TRBJ1-2,CASSSNRVSYGYTF,TGTGCCAGCAGCTCGAACAGGGTCTCCTATGGCTACACCTTC
TRBV5-1,TRBD2,NA,TRBJ2-1,CASSGPLAGAKGLSTYNEQFF,TGCGCCAGCAGCGGGCCCTTGGCGGGAGCGAAGGGGCTTTCTACTTACAATGAGCAGTTCTTC
TRBV5-1,TRBD1,NA,TRBJ1-3,CASSLDPTGSGNTIYF,TGCGCCAGCAGCTTGGATCCGACAGGGTCTGGAAACACCATATATTTT
TRBV29-1,TRBD1,NA,TRBJ1-5,CSVGTDNQPQHF,TGCAGCGTAGGGACAGACAATCAGCCCCAGCATTTT
TRBV4-1,NA,NA,TRBJ1-4,CASSQDLTVTEKLFF,TGCGCCAGCAGCCAAGATCTCACAGTAACGGAAAAACTGTTTTTT
TRBV6-4,NA,NA,TRBJ2-7,CASSDYAGPYEQYF,TGTGCCAGCAGTGACTATGCAGGCCCCTACGAGCAGTACTTC
TRBV6-6,NA,NA,TRBJ1-1,CASSYGQGWNTEAFF,TGTGCCAGCAGTTACGGCCAGGGCTGGAACACTGAAGCTTTCTTT
TRBV5-6,TRBD1,NA,TRBJ2-5,CASSSNEGASETQYF,TGTGCCAGCAGCTCTAACGAGGGGGCCAGTGAGACCCAGTACTTC
TRBV12-5,TRBD2,NA,TRBJ2-1,CASGLASTSGRSNEQFF,TGTGCTAGTGGTTTGGCCTCTACTAGCGGGAGGTCCAATGAGCAGTTCTTC
TRBV19,TRBD1,NA,TRBJ1-1,CASSRAGGWTEAFF,TGTGCCAGTAGCAGGGCAGGGGGTTGGACTGAAGCTTTCTTT
TRBV11-2,NA,NA,TRBJ2-3,CASSLTGTDTQYF,TGTGCCAGCAGCTTAACAGGCACAGATACGCAGTATTTT
TRBV7-9,NA,NA,TRBJ2-7,CASSLVESSYEQYF,TGTGCCAGCAGCTTAGTGGAGAGCTCCTACGAGCAGTACTTC
TRBV28,NA,NA,TRBJ2-7,CASSLVSEQYF,TGTGCCAGCAGTTTGGTGAGCGAGCAGTACTTC
TRBV30,TRBD1,NA,TRBJ2-5,CAWSAPRQGFLETQYF,TGTGCCTGGAGCGCCCCCCGACAGGGGTTTTTGGAGACCCAGTACTTC
TRBV7-2,TRBD2,few,TRBJ2-7,CASSRGRTSGSGSYEQYF,TGTGCCAGCAGCCGTGGGAGAACTAGCGGGAGTGGCTCCTACGAGCAGTACTTC
TRBV5-6,NA,NA,TRBJ1-5,CASSSRGWGSQPQHF,TGTGCCAGCAGCTCAAGAGGGTGGGGTTCTCAGCCCCAGCATTTT
TRBV18,NA,NA,TRBJ1-2,CASSPGGRGGGYTF,TGTGCCAGCTCACCGGGGGGGAGAGGTGGTGGCTACACCTTC
TRBV2,NA,NA,TRBJ1-5,CASSEAFGSNQPQHF,TGTGCCAGCAGTGAAGCGTTCGGGTCAAATCAGCCCCAGCATTTT
TRBV28,TRBD2,NA,TRBJ2-7,CASSLRLASEQYF,TGTGCCAGCAGCCTCCGACTAGCTAGCGAGCAGTACTTC
TRBV5-1,TRBD2,NA,TRBJ2-7,CASRPTAGGYEQYF,TGCGCCAGCAGGCCAACGGCGGGGGGCTACGAGCAGTACTTC
TRBV5-1,TRBD2,once,TRBJ2-3,CASSPPGTSGRYTQYF,TGCGCCAGCAGCCCGCCAGGGACTAGCGGGAGGTATACGCAGTATTTT
TRBV15,NA,NA,TRBJ2-2,CATSSPFRYPPPGELFF,TGTGCCACCAGCAGTCCCTTTAGATACCCTCCCCCCGGGGAGCTGTTTTTT
TRBV2,TRBD2,NA,TRBJ2-5,CASSDLGASGRGRETQYF,TGTGCCAGCAGCGATTTGGGGGCTAGCGGGAGGGGGAGAGAGACCCAGTACTTC
TRBV7-2,NA,NA,TRBJ1-1,CASSTRGGGYTEAFF,TGTGCCAGCAGCACGAGGGGGGGCGGGTACACTGAAGCTTTCTTT
TRBV5-4,TRBD2,once,TRBJ2-7,CASSPMGGKGYEQYF,TGTGCCAGCAGCCCGATGGGGGGGAAGGGATACGAGCAGTACTTC
TRBV6-6,TRBD1,NA,TRBJ1-2,CASSSLTGDYYGYTF,TGTGCCAGCAGCTCCCTGACAGGGGATTACTATGGCTACACCTTC
TRBV28,NA,NA,TRBJ2-7,CASSGGDSGRYEQYF,TGTGCCAGCAGTGGGGGCGACTCAGGGCGGTACGAGCAGTACTTC
TRBV19,TRBD1,NA,TRBJ1-5,CASTRQGAKSNQPQHF,TGTGCCAGTACCCGACAGGGGGCGAAGAGCAATCAGCCCCAGCATTTT
TRBV7-9,TRBD1,NA,TRBJ1-1,CASSLDQGGSEAFF,TGTGCCAGCAGCTTAGATCAGGGGGGATCTGAAGCTTTCTTT
TRBV7-2,TRBD2,NA,TRBJ2-7,CASSSSGTSYEQYF,TGTGCCAGCAGCTCCTCCGGGACTAGCTACGAGCAGTACTTC
TRBV18,TRBD2,NA,TRBJ2-2,CASSPPGLAGVSGELFF,TGTGCCAGCTCACCACCAGGACTAGCGGGAGTGTCAGGGGAGCTGTTTTTT
TRBV6-4,NA,NA,TRBJ2-1,CASTRVNEQFF,TGTGCCAGCACCCGGGTCAATGAGCAGTTCTTC
TRBV30,NA,NA,TRBJ2-2,CAWSVLEWELFF,TGTGCCTGGAGTGTACTCGAGTGGGAGCTGTTTTTT
TRBV7-9,NA,NA,TRBJ2-5,CSSSLALGEETQYF,TGTTCCAGCAGCTTAGCGCTAGGGGAAGAGACCCAGTACTTC
TRBV6-5,TRBD1,NA,TRBJ1-1,CASSYWDRGQTEAFF,TGTGCCAGCAGTTACTGGGACAGGGGGCAAACTGAAGCTTTCTTT
TRBV7-9,NA,NA,TRBJ1-1,CSSSNRQTNTEAFF,TGTTCCAGCAGCAACCGACAGACGAACACTGAAGCTTTCTTT
TRBV28,NA,NA,TRBJ1-1,CASSTRPPEAFF,TGTGCCAGCAGCACCAGGCCGCCTGAAGCTTTCTTT
TRBV7-9,NA,once,TRBJ1-5,CSSSLGGSGNQPQHF,TGTTCCAGCAGCCTCGGAGGGTCCGGCAATCAGCCCCAGCATTTT
TRBV9,NA,NA,TRBJ1-6,CASSSLQGGSSPLHF,TGTGCCAGCAGCTCCCTCCAGGGAGGGAGTTCACCCCTCCACTTT
TRBV4-1,NA,NA,TRBJ2-7,CASSPSGQFSYEQYF,TGCGCCAGCAGCCCCTCTGGGCAGTTTAGCTACGAGCAGTACTTC
TRBV6-1,NA,NA,TRBJ2-3,CASSDGHYTDTQYF,TGTGCCAGCAGTGACGGACACTACACAGATACGCAGTATTTT
TRBV7-3,TRBD1,few,TRBJ2-2,CASSLQGALTGELFF,TGTGCCAGCAGCCTACAGGGGGCCCTCACCGGGGAGCTGTTTTTT
TRBV7-2,TRBD1,NA,TRBJ1-1,CASSPDRDRGLLAEAFF,TGTGCCAGCAGCCCGGACCGGGACAGGGGCCTCTTAGCTGAAGCTTTCTTT
TRBV28,NA,few,TRBJ1-3,CASRAPSGNTIYF,TGTGCCAGCAGGGCCCCCTCTGGAAACACCATATATTTT
TRBV29-1,NA,NA,TRBJ1-2,CSVGGAGSYGYTF,TGCAGCGTTGGTGGGGCAGGGTCGTATGGCTACACCTTC